This T cell receptor beta chain was sequenced for a study of T cells in Graves' hyperthyroidism and ophthalmopathy. There are 16 residues in the CDR3. V trimming: 0 bases; J trimming: 4 bases; junction bases outside the gene matches: 2. Germline values: CDR1 LNHNV, CDR2 YYDKDF (reference sequence). The investigators amplified TCR beta CDR3 regions from RNA transcripts. The HTBI set primed first-round TCR CDR3 RT-PCR. TCRdb reprocessed the multiplex PCR reads with MiXCR, giving one entry per CDR3 protein. Of about 50,000 distinct CDR3 sequences in the sample, 45% to 50% were seen once. This clonotype originated in a woman aged 45-65 years with Graves' hyperthyroidism. V usage is TRBV15 and J usage is TRBJ2-7; 14 bases agree with TRBD2. The specimen was peripheral blood or thyroid tissue (not recorded which). This chain's CDR3 is CATSRDRTSGRYEQYF. As DNA, the CDR3 is TGTGCCACCAGCAGAGATCGGACTAGCGGGAGGTACGAGCAGTACTTC.